This T cell receptor beta chain came from a study of blood T cell repertoires in COVID-19. One Seattle source followed patients from active infection through their disease course. Trimming cost V 6 bases and J 4 bases; bases outside gene matches: 5. The CDR3 runs 13 residues. Germline V CDR1 and CDR2: GTSNPN, SVGIG (reference sequence). In the authors' methods: Using reference gene primer amplification, nucleated cell counts were estimated. The protocol was immunoSEQ multiplex PCR, while the TCRdb copy is restricted to in-frame clones and leaves out a portion. V and J calls and clone size are copied from that table; D and trimming were computed from the DNA. Here the sample spans 300,000 to 350,000 clones, more than 75% being singletons.

This TCR derives from a woman in her fifties or sixties with COVID-19, enrolled during active disease. The chain uses TRBV30 and TRBJ1-2, with 10 bases matching TRBD1. The sample consisted of peripheral blood. CDR3 sequence (DNA): TGTGCCTGCCCGGGACAGGGGATCTATGGCTACACCTTC. This codes for CACPGQGIYGYTF.